This TCR beta chain is drawn from a study of cytomegalovirus exposure and HLA in healthy donors. Study-level background: Later, an analysis reported that the 130 or so validation repertoires had used the same platform as the approximately 690 first-cohort repertoires.

Findings and caveats of the study: According to reports, the classifier identified cytomegalovirus status with high specificity and sensitivity. Subsequent analysis found a tendency for first-cohort TCR clusters to co-occur within the 120 or so validation repertoires.

The CDR3 totals 14 residues. V lost 8 bases and J lost 2; bases outside the gene matches: 6. Germline V gives CDR1 SGHNT, CDR2 YYREEE (reference sequence). Libraries were prepared by immunoSEQ multiplex PCR; TCRdb keeps only in-frame clonotypes and omits some of them. Among 220,000 or so clones listed, about nine tenths were seen once. On this clone: Antigen specificity is unknown.

Source material: PBMCs. The source of this sequence is a woman in her late teens or twenties in good health and CMV-seronegative. This chain uses TRBV5-4 with TRBJ2-3, with 9 bases matching TRBD1. CDR3 DNA: TGTGCCAGTCAGGGACAGGGATTCACAGATACGCAGTATTTT. Protein sequence: CASQGQGFTDTQYF.